There are a few counts of the clone carrying this T cell receptor (beta chain). Antigen unknown. The treatment was: roughly ten-day PBMC culture with coronavirus spike peptide pools or control peptides (ViraFEST assay). In the ViraFEST assay, peptide-pool expansion preceded TCR sequencing of expanded clonotypes. Once cultured about 10 days, CD4+ T cells underwent isolation by negative selection. CDR3 length: 15 residues. Germline-derived CDR1 and CDR2 are MNHEY and SVGAGI. With 2 bases removed from V and 2 bases from J, the gap between germline ends came to 12 bases. The data derive from a study of vaccination and CD4 T cells after COVID-19. About the research overall: Cells were stimulated with overlapping spike peptides from SARS-CoV-2, HCoV-NL63, HCoV-OC43 and HCoV-229E.

Once obtained from cultured CD4+ T cells, the DNA was sequenced using the Oncomine TCR Beta short-read assay. Investigators isolated genomic DNA from cultured CD4+ T cells. One entry per CDR3 protein, called by TCRdb with MiXCR from the PCR reads. The sample lists over 10,000 distinct CDR3 sequences; 41% were seen once. This chain links TRBV6-5 with TRBJ1-2; D possibly corresponds to TRBD1 (6 bases). The sample in question was CD4+ T cells from blood, cultured in vitro, obtained after SARS-CoV-2 vaccination. The TCR comes from a human donor who had recovered from COVID-19. Written as DNA, the CDR3 is TGTGCCAGCAGTTACGGGCAGGGGCGAAACTATGGCTACACCTTC. Protein product: CASSYGQGRNYGYTF.